This T cell receptor beta chain was retrieved from a study of blood T cell repertoires in COVID-19. About the study: Some COVID-19 samples were acute and others convalescent; all came from the United States, Italy and Spain. PBMCs, B-cell-depleted T cells, or T cells were the source of the cDNA or gDNA that made up the material.

V shed 1 base and J shed 6 bases, with 15 bases lying between them. CDR3 length: 15 residues. Germline V gene data show CDR1 as MGHDK and CDR2 as SYGVNS. Authors' data handling: Estimates of nucleated cell counts were drawn from the amplification of reference gene primers. Some clones are missing from TCRdb's copy, which holds only in-frame ones; the method was immunoSEQ multiplex PCR. Clonal size and the V and J genes are those of that table, whereas D and trimming came from the DNA. The sample carries 200,000 to 250,000 clones, 84% recorded once. The J gene is TRBJ1-2, the V gene TRBV25-1; maybe TRBD1 (5 bases). The sequence was collected from a human donor in a cohort sampled during active COVID-19. The sample comprised peripheral blood. The CDR3 is CASSESGRDINGYTF. The CDR3 DNA reads TGTGCCAGCAGTGAATCGGGCAGGGATATAAATGGCTACACCTTC.